Shown below are 26 T cell receptor beta chains from a single sample sequenced in a study of T cell changes during pregnancy in multiple sclerosis (dated 2019 in TCRdb). The receptor library was made with the immunoSEQ multiplex PCR assay. What TCRdb holds here is the immuneACCESS table cut down to in-frame rearrangements. Part of the clones is not present; checked against another copy, under half of the missing clones reflect an unresolved V gene, and the others are unexplained. This sample gives some 67,000 clones in total; 91% of them show up just once. The top ten hold approximately 2.4% of the sample. This material consisted of peripheral blood, taken in the first trimester of pregnancy. The origin of the receptors is a female donor with multiple sclerosis, enrolled in a pregnancy study.

The gene calls are TRBV5-6 and TRBJ2-7, with 11 bases lining up with TRBD1. V shed 2 bases and J 3 bases; nucleotides not matched to a gene: 4. From germline, CDR1 is SGHDT and CDR2 YYEEEE. The CDR3 extends over 15 amino acids. CDR3 in amino acids: CASSFGTGGFYEQYF. The DNA of the CDR3 is TGTGCCAGCAGCTTCGGGACAGGGGGGTTCTACGAGCAGTACTTC.

This chain joins TRBV28 and TRBJ1-3; 10 bases are a match to TRBD1. The germline CDR1 and CDR2 sequences are MDHEN and SYDVKM. This CDR3 comprises 16 residues. With 8 bases clipped from V and 0 bases from J, the junction kept 7 bases outside the gene matches. CDR3 bases: TGTGCCAGCGGGGGAGACAGGGGGCTCTCTGGAAACACCATATATTTT. Residues: CASGGDRGLSGNTIYF.

This sequence joins TRBV6-9 and TRBJ1-2; 8 bases are shared with TRBD1. The germline V gene encodes CDR1 MNHGY and CDR2 SVAAGI. The J segment lost 4 bases and the V segment lost 10 bases, leaving 2 bases of the junction unmatched. The CDR3 sequence is 11 residues long. This CDR3 is CATGGIYGYTF. In nucleotides, the CDR3 is TGTGCCACAGGGGGCATCTATGGCTACACCTTC.

The rearrangement joins TRBV19 to TRBJ2-5, with 7 bases lining up with TRBD2. Germline V gene lookup returns CDR1 LNHDA and CDR2 SQIVND (reference sequence). The CDR3 is 15 amino acids. Trimming took 1 base from V and 1 from J; bases not matched to a gene: 3. The CDR3 loop is CASSIGGSLQETQYF. The CDR3 DNA reads TGTGCCAGTAGTATAGGCGGGAGCCTCCAAGAGACCCAGTACTTC.

As for this clone: This same CDR3 is encoded by further DNA sequences in the sample. The CDR3 nucleotides are TGTGCCAGCCACTCGGGACAGAAGTCCTATGGCTACACCTTC. It yields the protein CASHSGQKSYGYTF. This chain connects TRBV2 to TRBJ1-2, with 7 nucleotides matching TRBD1. The CDR3 sequence is 14 residues long. Germline trimming cut 8 bases from V and 4 bases from J; bases unmatched to any gene: 10. The V gene's germline CDR1 is SNHLY and CDR2 FYNNEI.

The V gene is TRBV7-2, the J gene TRBJ2-1; D is undetermined. Germline V lookup: CDR1 SGHTA, CDR2 FQGNSA. This CDR3 region has 12 residues. V was clipped by 2 bases and J by 10 bases, with 9 bases between them. The DNA of the CDR3 is TGTGCCAGCAGCTTAATCAACGGGGAGCAGTTCTTC. As protein: CASSLINGEQFF.

V gene TRBV18 combines with J gene TRBJ2-3; D is possibly TRBD1 (6 bases). V was pared by 4 bases and J by 4 bases, with 9 bases between. The CDR3 spans 13 residues. Germline values: CDR1 KGHSH, CDR2 LQKENI. The CDR3 is CASSQGVADTQYF. CDR3 coding DNA: TGTGCCAGCTCACAGGGGGTGGCAGATACGCAGTATTTT.

The rearrangement links TRBV28 to TRBJ2-7; D not certain. Per the germline V gene, CDR1 is MDHEN and CDR2 is SYDVKM. The CDR3 is 13 residues long. V dropped 4 bases and J dropped 4 bases, with 11 bases sitting between them. CDR3: CASSSGSIYEQYF. The CDR3 bases are TGTGCCAGCAGTTCCGGGTCCATTTACGAGCAGTACTTC.

V usage is TRBV28 and J usage is TRBJ1-5; D gene ambiguous. Germline CDR1 is MDHEN and CDR2 is SYDVKM. The ends were cut back, 3 bases at V and 4 bases at J, with 16 bases in the middle. The CDR3 extends over 16 amino acids. The CDR3 DNA follows: TGTGCCAGCAGTTTCTTAGTAAGAGGCCATAATCAGCCCCAGCATTTT. The encoded protein is CASSFLVRGHNQPQHF.

V usage is TRBV6-5 and J usage is TRBJ1-3; the D gene is possibly TRBD1 (6 bases). Trimming removed 2 bases at V and 13 bases at J, with 12 bases between. There are 12 residues in the CDR3. Germline loops: CDR1 MNHEY, CDR2 SVGAGI. For the CDR3, the DNA is TGTGCCAGCAGTTACCGCGGGGGCAGGATATATTTT. This sequence encodes CASSYRGGRIYF.

The rearrangement uses TRBV30 and TRBJ2-3; TRBD1 might be the D (7 bases). The CDR3 sequence is 13 residues long. Germline V gene data show CDR1 as GTSNPN and CDR2 as SVGIG (reference sequence). V was trimmed by 4 bases and J by 9 bases, leaving 17 bases between them. In nucleotides, the CDR3 is TGTGCCTGGATGAGGAGGGGGCGAAGGACGCAGTATTTT. Translating gives CAWMRRGRRTQYF. The whole variable domain, filled in from reference TRBV30 and TRBJ2-3, reads SQTIHQWPATLVQPVGSPLSLECTVEGTSNPNLYWYRQAAGRGLQLLFYSVGIGQISSEVPQNLSASRPQDRQFILSSKKLLLSDSGFYLCAWMRRGRRTQYFGPGTRLTVL.

The chain links TRBV5-1 to TRBJ2-7; 9 bases line up with TRBD1. The ends lost 5 bases at V and 5 bases at J; junction bases unmatched: 11. This CDR3 has 15 residues. Germline assignment: CDR1 SGHRS and CDR2 YFSETQ. The chain's CDR3 is CASRFRGQGKDEQYF. The CDR3 DNA sequence: TGCGCCAGCAGATTCAGGGGACAGGGAAAGGACGAGCAGTACTTC.

The chain has TRBV7-3 and TRBJ2-4; 12 bases map to TRBD2. Looked up from germline, CDR1 is SGHTA and CDR2 is FQGTGA. The CDR3 sequence is 15 residues long. J gave up 15 bases and V 6 bases, and 15 bases lay outside the gene matches. The CDR3 spells CASSPSGGANLFLYF. In nucleotides, the CDR3 is TGTGCCAGCAGTCCTAGCGGGGGGGCCAATCTCTTTCTGTACTTC.

To note about this clone: The same CDR3 can be traced to other DNA sequences in this sample. The V and J genes are TRBV6-1 and TRBJ1-1; D is uncertain. V dropped 10 bases and J dropped 3 bases, with 9 bases sitting between them. This CDR3 has 11 amino acids. Germline CDR1 MNHNS, CDR2 SASEGT. The CDR3 nucleotides are TGTGCCACCGGGAGGGACACTGAAGCTTTCTTT. Amino acid sequence: CATGRDTEAFF.

This chain connects TRBV14 to TRBJ2-7, with D perhaps TRBD1 (5 bases). The CDR3 has 16 residues. CDR1 is SGHDN and CDR2 is FVKESK in the germline V gene. V was clipped by 1 base and J by 0 bases, with 13 bases between them. The CDR3 here is CASSQVWTQSSYEQYF. The CDR3 DNA sequence: TGTGCCAGCAGCCAAGTGTGGACACAGAGCTCCTACGAGCAGTACTTC.

This chain links TRBV19 with TRBJ2-1; TRBD2 agrees at 8 bases. Germline CDR1 reads LNHDA; CDR2 reads SQIVND (reference sequence). V was pared by 6 bases and J by 10 bases, with 17 bases of the junction left unmatched. The CDR3 has 16 amino acids. CDR3 in DNA: TGTGCCAGTAGCCCCCGGGGTCGAGCGGGAGACGGAGAGCAGTTCTTC. It is translated as CASSPRGRAGDGEQFF.

The genes are TRBV6-6 and TRBJ1-5; TRBD1 is a possible D gene (6 bases). This CDR3 comprises 15 residues. Germline V gene data show CDR1 as MNHNY and CDR2 as SVGAGI (reference sequence). V was shortened by 0 bases and J by 6 bases, with 12 bases between the two germline ends. DNA of the CDR3: TGTGCCAGCAGTTACTCCCCAGGGGTGGGTCAGCCCCAGCATTTT. Protein sequence: CASSYSPGVGQPQHF.

The chain couples TRBV20-1 to TRBJ2-2; D uncertain. Germline assignment: CDR1 DFQATT and CDR2 SNEGSKA (reference sequence). V was shortened by 2 bases and J by 7 bases, with 5 bases between the two germline ends. The CDR3 runs 11 residues. The CDR3, as DNA: TGCAGTGCTAGAATTCACGGGGAGCTGTTTTTT. Its translation: CSARIHGELFF.

V is TRBV28 and J is TRBJ2-2, with 7 bases that match TRBD2. From germline, CDR1 is MDHEN and CDR2 SYDVKM. With V trimmed by 5 bases and J by 6 bases, 12 bases remained unmatched. This CDR3 spans 16 amino acids. The CDR3 protein is CASSQWTSRLSGELFF. As DNA, the CDR3 is TGTGCCAGCAGTCAGTGGACTAGTCGCCTGTCCGGGGAGCTGTTTTTT. Supplemented by reference TRBV28 and TRBJ2-2, the full variable domain reads DVKVTQSSRYLVKRTGEKVFLECVQDMDHENMFWYRQDPGLGLRLIYFSYDVKMKEKGDIPEGYSVSREKKERFSLILESASTNQTSMYLCASSQWTSRLSGELFFGEGSRLTVL.

V usage is TRBV5-1 and J usage is TRBJ1-2, with TRBD1 matching 9 bases. The CDR3 spans 16 residues. The V gene's germline CDR1 is SGHRS and CDR2 YFSETQ. J gave up 8 bases and V 4 bases, and 15 bases lay outside the gene matches. The CDR3 DNA reads TGCGCCAGCAGCCCAACAGGGGGCCTGGGGCCTAGCGGCTACACCTTC. It is translated as CASSPTGGLGPSGYTF. Based on the CDR3 plus reference TRBV5-1 and TRBJ1-2, the full variable domain is KAGVTQTPRYLIKTRGQQVTLSCSPISGHRSVSWYQQTPGQGLQFLFEYFSETQRNKGNFPGRFSGRQFSNSRSEMNVSTLELGDSALYLCASSPTGGLGPSGYTFGSGTRLTVV.

This sequence joins TRBV19 and TRBJ2-7; no firm D call. V lost 8 bases and J 4 bases, leaving 12 bases between the germline ends. The CDR3 runs to 12 residues. CDR1 and CDR2 from the germline V gene are LNHDA and SQIVND (reference sequence). The DNA of the CDR3 is TGTGCCAGTTCACATACGCCTTACGAGCAGTACTTC. This translates into CASSHTPYEQYF.

This clone was picked up one time. The rearrangement uses TRBV19 and TRBJ2-7, with TRBD2 as a possible D gene (7 bases). This CDR3 has 14 residues. Trimming stripped 3 bases from V and 3 bases from J, with 12 bases between. Germline-derived CDR1 and CDR2 are LNHDA and SQIVND (reference sequence). CDR3 sequence (DNA): TGTGCCAGTAGTATTGAAGGGGGGGGCTACGAGCAGTACTTC. Translating gives CASSIEGGGYEQYF.

CDR3 sequence: CASSLVAGSYEQYF. The CDR3 DNA reads as TGTGCCAGCAGTTTGGTAGCGGGGTCCTACGAGCAGTACTTC. V and J are TRBV28 and TRBJ2-7; 8 bases line up with TRBD2. CDR1 MDHEN and CDR2 SYDVKM come from the germline V gene. V lost 3 bases and J lost 1; bases outside the gene matches: 2. The CDR3 length is 14 residues.

The genes are TRBV6-5 and TRBJ1-1; possibly TRBD1 for D (6 bases). The V and J ends lost 3 bases and 1 base respectively, with 9 bases between them. Germline V CDR1 and CDR2: MNHEY, SVGAGI. The CDR3 sequence is 14 residues long. CDR3 coding DNA: TGTGCCAGCAGTTATGGACAGAGGAACACTGAAGCTTTCTTT. Protein product: CASSYGQRNTEAFF.

The J gene is TRBJ1-1, the V gene TRBV6-4; D may be TRBD1 (5 bases). The germline gives CDR1 MRHNA, CDR2 SNTAGT. The CDR3 loop spans 13 amino acids. V lost 5 bases, J lost 5 bases, and 12 bases lay in between. CDR3 protein: CASSRGQGTEAFF. The CDR3, as DNA: TGTGCCAGCAGTAGAGGTCAGGGTACTGAAGCTTTCTTT.

J is TRBJ2-3 and V is TRBV5-5; TRBD2 matches at 10 bases. CDR1 and CDR2 (germline): SGHKS, YYEKEE (reference sequence). This CDR3 region has 15 residues. J gave up 5 bases and V 3 bases, and 6 bases lay outside the gene matches. For the CDR3, the DNA is TGTGCCAGCAGCTATCAAGCGGGGGGGATAGATACGCAGTATTTT. Translated: CASSYQAGGIDTQYF.